The next 28 T cell receptor beta chains were all read from a single sample in a study of molecular identifiers for immune sequencing clone quantification. TCRdb passed the PCR reads through MiXCR, listing each CDR3 protein once. The sample consists of over 65,000 distinct CDR3 sequences, nearly 25% of them appearing once. Material: naive CD8+ T cells from blood, with Jurkat cell RNA spiked in. Subset denoted: FACS-sorted CD8+CD4-CCR7+CD45RA+ naive T cells. All receptors come from a human donor in good health. Some libraries in this study had Jurkat cell RNA spiked in.

This clonotype was seen repeatedly, ten times or more. V gene TRBV19 combines with J gene TRBJ1-1; a weak D match, TRBD1 (6 bases). Germline V gene data show CDR1 as LNHDA and CDR2 as SQIVND (reference sequence). CDR3 length: 13 residues. With 3 bases removed from V and 7 bases from J, the gap between germline ends came to 12 bases. The CDR3 protein is CASSIPGAIEAFF. CDR3 DNA sequence: TGTGCCAGTAGTATCCCGGGGGCGATTGAAGCTTTCTTT. Variable domain in full (rest from reference TRBV19 and TRBJ1-1): DGGITQSPKYLFRKEGQNVTLSCEQNLNHDAMYWYRQDPGQGLRLIYYSQIVNDFQKGDIAEGYSVSREKKESFPLTVTSAQKNPTAFYLCASSIPGAIEAFFGQGTRLTVV.

On this clonotype: The junction departs from germline at one end; a sequencing error may be responsible. The V call is TRBV19, the J call TRBJ2-3; no definite D call. Germline CDR1 LNHDA, CDR2 SQIVND (reference sequence). The CDR3 loop spans 12 amino acids. The CDR3 coding sequence is TGTGCCAGTAAAAACCATCCAGATACGCAGTGTTTT. It translates to CASKNHPDTQCF.

This clonotype was detected many times. V is TRBV5-4 and J is TRBJ2-2; tentative D call: TRBD1 (5 bases). The ends were cut back, 4 bases at V and 3 bases at J, with 25 bases in the middle. Germline V gene sequence: CDR1 SGHNT, CDR2 YYREEE (reference sequence). The CDR3 consists of 19 residues. As DNA, the CDR3 is TGTGCCAGCAGCCCCGTGGGGCAGAGCCCTGGATATCACACCGGGGAGCTGTTTTTT. Protein product: CASSPVGQSPGYHTGELFF.

This clonotype was observed many times. V is TRBV28 and J is TRBJ2-7; D remains unclear. The germline V gene encodes CDR1 MDHEN and CDR2 SYDVKM. The CDR3 loop spans 10 amino acids. The V gene lost 4 bases and the J gene lost 5 bases, with 3 bases spanning the gap. DNA of the CDR3: TGTGCCAGCAGTTCGAACGAGCAGTACTTC. Translation: CASSSNEQYF. Combining the CDR3 with reference TRBV28 and TRBJ2-7 gives the whole variable domain DVKVTQSSRYLVKRTGEKVFLECVQDMDHENMFWYRQDPGLGLRLIYFSYDVKMKEKGDIPEGYSVSREKKERFSLILESASTNQTSMYLCASSSNEQYFGPGTRLTVT.

This clonotype was found many times. This chain connects TRBV20-1 to TRBJ1-2; 7 bases fit TRBD1. The CDR3 covers 13 residues. V lost 0 bases, J lost 8 bases, and 6 bases stayed unmatched. Germline values: CDR1 DFQATT, CDR2 SNEGSKA (reference sequence). The CDR3 DNA sequence: TGCAGTGCTAGAGATTTAGACAGGGACGGCTACACCTTC. Protein: CSARDLDRDGYTF.

Only a few counts were recorded for this clonotype. This chain joins TRBV2 and TRBJ2-5; TRBD2 is a possible D gene (5 bases). This CDR3 has 16 amino acids. V was pared by 3 bases and J by 2 bases, with 16 bases between. The germline CDR1 and CDR2 sequences are SNHLY and FYNNEI. In DNA form, the CDR3 reads TGTGCCAGCAGTGATATAACTAGTGCCTTACAAGAGACCCAGTACTTC. It translates to CASSDITSALQETQYF.

V usage is TRBV20-1 and J usage is TRBJ2-7, with D perhaps matching TRBD1 or TRBD2 (5 bases each). The CDR3 runs 12 residues. Trimming stripped 0 bases from V and 5 bases from J, with 8 bases between. Germline CDR1 DFQATT, CDR2 SNEGSKA (reference sequence). Here the CDR3 DNA reads TGCAGTGCTAGAGATGAGGGGCACGAGCAGTACTTC. This codes for CSARDEGHEQYF.

On this clonotype: This may arise from a read error, as a much more abundant clone is one base away. The rearrangement joins TRBV6-6 to TRBJ1-5; D gene unclear. This CDR3 is built from 14 residues. Germline CDR1 MNHNY, CDR2 SVGAGI (reference sequence). CDR3 sequence (DNA): TGTGCCAACAGTCCCTCGAGCTGGTATCAGCCCCAGCATTTT. It codes for CANSPSSWYQPQHF.

This clonotype was seen repeatedly, ten times or more. The chain is built from TRBV29-1 and TRBJ2-7; TRBD1 aligns across 7 bases. The CDR3 has 13 residues. The trim removed 0 bases at V and 3 bases at J, leaving 2 bases unmatched. Germline CDR1 is SQVTM and CDR2 is ANQGSEA. The CDR3 loop is CSVEEGQDYEQYF. The CDR3 DNA sequence: TGCAGCGTTGAAGAAGGACAGGACTACGAGCAGTACTTC.

This clonotype was counted a few times. V usage is TRBV12-3 or TRBV12-4 and J usage is TRBJ2-1, with 7 bases matching TRBD2. V shed 1 base, J shed 7 bases, and the junction held 10 bases outside the gene matches. The CDR3 covers 16 residues. The CDR3 spells CASSLEGGRPGNEQFF. The CDR3 DNA follows: TGTGCCAGCAGTTTAGAGGGAGGGCGACCAGGAAATGAGCAGTTCTTC.

The chain joins TRBV27 to TRBJ1-5, with TRBD1 matching 7 bases. From germline, CDR1 is MNHEY and CDR2 SMNVEV (reference sequence). J was trimmed by 2 bases and V by 3 bases; bases with no gene match: 7. The CDR3 has 16 amino acids. The chain's CDR3 is CASSFKWTGGNQPQHF. The CDR3 bases are TGTGCCAGCAGTTTCAAATGGACAGGAGGCAATCAGCCCCAGCATTTT.

The rearrangement uses TRBV4-1 and TRBJ2-3; 11 nucleotides agree with TRBD1. Germline loops: CDR1 MGHRA, CDR2 YSYEKL. The CDR3 consists of 14 residues. V lost 3 bases to trimming and J lost 5 bases; unmatched junction nucleotides: 1. The DNA of the CDR3 is TGCGCCAGCAGCCAGGGACAGGGGGGAGATACGCAGTATTTT. Protein product: CASSQGQGGDTQYF.

This clonotype appeared many times. V is TRBV6-2 or TRBV6-3 and J is TRBJ1-5; D may be TRBD1 (6 bases). V was clipped by 7 bases and J by 3 bases, with 13 bases between them. CDR3 size: 14 residues. Germline V gene lookup returns CDR1 MNHEY and CDR2 SVGEGT. Here the CDR3 DNA reads TGTGCCAGCACCGCTGACAGGTACAATCAGCCCCAGCATTTT. As protein: CASTADRYNQPQHF.

This clonotype was picked up many times. The rearrangement uses TRBV7-2 and TRBJ2-5, with 9 bases fitting TRBD2. CDR3 size: 20 residues. Germline V gene data show CDR1 as SGHTA and CDR2 as FQGNSA. Losses at the gene ends were 1 base for V and 4 bases for J; bases not matched to a gene: 19. The CDR3 reads CASSLGPARREGFEGETQYF. The CDR3 DNA is TGTGCCAGCAGCTTAGGTCCCGCCCGGCGGGAGGGCTTCGAGGGAGAGACCCAGTACTTC. Based on the CDR3 plus reference TRBV7-2 and TRBJ2-5, the full variable domain is GAGVSQSPSNKVTEKGKDVELRCDPISGHTALYWYRQSLGQGLEFLIYFQGNSAPDKSGLPSDRFSAERTGGSVSTLTIQRTQQEDSAVYLCASSLGPARREGFEGETQYFGPGTRLLVL.

The sample holds many counts of this clonotype. The gene calls are TRBV14 and TRBJ2-1; 7 nucleotides line up with TRBD2. J gave up 7 bases and V 1 base, and 13 bases lay outside the gene matches. The CDR3 length is 17 residues. Germline-derived CDR1 and CDR2 are SGHDN and FVKESK. The CDR3 protein is CASSQVGGLAASNEQFF. The CDR3 bases are TGTGCCAGCAGCCAAGTTGGCGGTCTAGCGGCCTCTAATGAGCAGTTCTTC. Based on the CDR3 plus reference TRBV14 and TRBJ2-1, the full variable domain is EAGVTQFPSHSVIEKGQTVTLRCDPISGHDNLYWYRRVMGKEIKFLLHFVKESKQDESGMPNNRFLAERTGGTYSTLKVQPAELEDSGVYFCASSQVGGLAASNEQFFGPGTRLTVL.

This clonotype was picked up many times. This rearrangement joins TRBV13 to TRBJ2-3; D not certain. CDR1 and CDR2 from the germline V gene are PRHDT and FYEKMQ (reference sequence). The CDR3 loop spans 12 amino acids. V lost 1 base, J lost 7 bases, and 6 bases lay in between. The CDR3, as DNA: TGTGCCAGCAGCTTAGTCACTAATACGCAGTATTTT. It translates to CASSLVTNTQYF.

A word on this clonotype: A much larger clone differs by one base, so this may be a read error. The chain links TRBV7-6 to TRBJ2-7; D gene unclear. The germline gives CDR1 SGHVS, CDR2 FNYEAQ. This CDR3 region has 13 residues. V shed 4 bases and J shed 5 bases, with 12 bases lying between them. CDR3 protein: CASSSEISDEQYF. The CDR3 DNA sequence: TGTGCCAGCAGCTCTGAGATTTCTGACGAGCAGTACTTC. The whole variable domain, filled in from reference TRBV7-6 and TRBJ2-7, reads GAGVSQSPRYKVTKRGQDVALRCDPISGHVSLYWYRQALGQGPEFLTYFNYEAQQDKSGLPNDRFSAERPEGSISTLTIQRTEQRDSAMYRCASSSEISDEQYFGPGTRLTVT.

This sequence joins TRBV20-1 and TRBJ2-7; D is unresolved. Germline V gene data show CDR1 as DFQATT and CDR2 as SNEGSKA (reference sequence). Between the trimmed V and J ends, which lost 6 bases and 6 bases, there was a span of 12 bases. The CDR3 runs 11 residues. The CDR3 nucleotides are TGCAGTGCCCCCGGCGTTCCCGAGCAGTACTTC. This codes for CSAPGVPEQYF.

This clonotype was counted ten times or more. The V call is TRBV4-3, the J call TRBJ1-3; D possibly corresponds to TRBD1 (6 bases). Germline V gene lookup returns CDR1 LGHNA and CDR2 YSLEER. The V end lost 3 bases, the J end lost 1 base, and 10 bases lay between the germline ends. CDR3 length: 15 residues. CDR3 coding DNA: TGCGCCAGCAGCCACGACAGGCTTTCTGGAAACACCATATATTTT. Translating it yields CASSHDRLSGNTIYF.

The sample holds many counts of this clonotype. The chain combines TRBV9 with TRBJ2-1, with TRBD2 matching over 8 bases. Germline V gene lookup returns CDR1 SGDLS and CDR2 YYNGEE. J gave up 4 bases and V 0 bases, and 3 bases lay outside the gene matches. This CDR3 is built from 15 residues. CDR3 coding DNA: TGTGCCAGCAGCGTAGAAGGGACTAGTTACAATGAGCAGTTCTTC. It is translated as CASSVEGTSYNEQFF. The entire variable domain, with the rest obtained from reference TRBV9 and TRBJ2-1, is as follows: DSGVTQTPKHLITATGQRVTLRCSPRSGDLSVYWYQQSLDQGLQFLIQYYNGEERAKGNILERFSAQQFPDLHSELNLSSLELGDSALYFCASSVEGTSYNEQFFGPGTRLTVL.

As concerns this clonotype: A much larger clonotype is one base distant, so this may be a read error. The chain has TRBV28 and TRBJ2-5; D is ambiguous. The CDR3 contains 15 residues. Germline V gene sequence: CDR1 MDHEN, CDR2 SYDVKM. CDR3 DNA: TGTGCCAGCAGTTTATCCTGGGATCCCCAAGAGACCCAGCACTTC. Its translation is CASSLSWDPQETQHF.

This clonotype was found many times. The chain employs TRBV7-9 and TRBJ2-6, with D possibly being TRBD1 (5 bases). Germline assignment: CDR1 SEHNR and CDR2 FQNEAQ (reference sequence). Deletions cut 11 bases from V and 2 bases from J, with 10 bases between. The CDR3 contains 13 residues. As DNA, the CDR3 is TGTGCCGGGGCACCCGCTGGGGCCAACGTCCTGACTTTC. Amino acid sequence: CAGAPAGANVLTF.

As for this clonotype: One end of the junction varies from germline; a read error may be responsible. This sequence joins TRBV7-9 and TRBJ2-7, with a tentative D call TRBD2 (6 bases). The CDR3 contains 15 residues. Per the germline V gene, CDR1 is SEHNR and CDR2 is FQNEAQ (reference sequence). Here the CDR3 reads CASSLLSASDYAQYF. The CDR3 DNA follows: TGTGCCAGCAGCTTACTATCTGCTAGCGACTACGCGCAGTACTTC.

The chain has TRBV4-1 and TRBJ2-3; D gene ambiguous. V lost 3 bases and J lost 4, with 11 bases in between. The germline V gene has CDR1 MGHRA and CDR2 YSYEKL. This CDR3 has 14 amino acids. The CDR3 DNA sequence: TGCGCCAGCAGCCAGGACGACATCTCAGATACGCAGTATTTT. Protein product: CASSQDDISDTQYF.

Only one count was recorded for this clonotype. This may stem from a read error, because a much larger clone lies one nucleotide away. This chain connects TRBV4-3 to TRBJ2-1; 7 bases match TRBD1. The CDR3 is made up of 15 amino acids. The V gene's germline CDR1 is LGHNA and CDR2 YSLEER. The CDR3 protein is CASRQDLGQYNEQFF. The DNA for the CDR3 is TGCGCCAGCCGCCAAGATCTGGGACAGTACAATGAGCAGTTCTTC.

This clonotype was recorded a few times. The rearrangement links TRBV20-1 to TRBJ1-1, with D unclear. CDR3 length: 12 residues. Germline-derived CDR1 and CDR2 are DFQATT and SNEGSKA (reference sequence). V lost 5 bases, J lost 0 bases, and 7 bases lay in between. CDR3 nucleotides: TGCAGTGCTGGGGATATGAACACTGAAGCTTTCTTT. It specifies CSAGDMNTEAFF.

To note about this clonotype: The junction shows a germline mismatch at one end, possibly a read error. The gene calls are TRBV13 and TRBJ2-7; TRBD2 matches at 7 bases. In germline, CDR1 is PRHDT, CDR2 FYEKMQ (reference sequence). The CDR3 extends over 14 amino acids. CDR3 in amino acids: CASSWRGTIYEQCF. In DNA form, the CDR3 reads TGTGCCAGCAGCTGGCGGGGGACTATCTACGAGCAGTGCTTC.

Of note for this clonotype: Given a much more abundant clone one base away, this may be a read error. The chain uses TRBV7-6 and TRBJ2-3, with 10 bases identical to TRBD2. Per the germline V gene, CDR1 is SGHVS and CDR2 is FNYEAQ. This CDR3 has 19 amino acids. CDR3 nucleotides: TGTGCCGGCAGCTTAGATCCCCCCCAACTAGCGGGGAGCACAGATACGCAGTATTTT. Protein sequence: CAGSLDPPQLAGSTDTQYF.